Below, 30 T cell receptor beta chains from the same sample are listed, as sequenced in a study of low-dose radiotherapy and immunotherapy resistance in tumors. Sample time point: after trial treatment. As to treatment: LDRT plus nivolumab, ipilimumab, low-dose cyclophosphamide and aspirin (RACIN trial). A constant-region primer paired with the V-primer adapter amplified TCRs over about 19 PCR cycles. MiXCR was run by TCRdb on the reads, yielding one entry per CDR3 protein. The data show some 53,000 distinct CDR3 sequences, approximately 35% seen once. Sample: PBMCs, taken after low-dose radiotherapy plus immunotherapy. These receptors were collected from a male donor with rectosigmoid adenocarcinoma.

The chain joins TRBV7-9 to TRBJ2-1; 16 bases line up with TRBD2. Germline assignment: CDR1 SEHNR and CDR2 FQNEAQ (reference sequence). Germline trimming cut 6 bases from V and 4 bases from J; bases unmatched to any gene: 15. The CDR3 length is 20 residues. The CDR3 reads CASRGLGTSGRAGLYNEQFF. The CDR3 nucleotides are TGTGCCAGCAGGGGACTAGGGACTAGCGGGAGGGCCGGCCTATACAATGAGCAGTTCTTC.

The V call is TRBV19, the J call TRBJ1-2, with D perhaps matching TRBD1 (6 bases). The CDR3 loop spans 12 amino acids. Looked up from germline, CDR1 is LNHDA and CDR2 is SQIVND (reference sequence). V lost 9 bases, J lost 6 bases, and 14 bases lay in between. The CDR3 reads CASQDRTDGYTF. DNA for the CDR3: TGTGCCAGCCAAGACAGGACTGATGGCTACACCTTC. The whole variable domain, remainder taken from reference TRBV19 and TRBJ1-2, is DGGITQSPKYLFRKEGQNVTLSCEQNLNHDAMYWYRQDPGQGLRLIYYSQIVNDFQKGDIAEGYSVSREKKESFPLTVTSAQKNPTAFYLCASQDRTDGYTFGSGTRLTVV.

This clonotype was recorded at least ten times. The gene calls are TRBV6-5 and TRBJ2-7, with a weak D call TRBD1 (5 bases). Germline CDR1 is MNHEY and CDR2 is SVGAGI. There are 15 residues in the CDR3. Trimming left V 0 bases short and J 4 bases short, with 13 bases between. Written as DNA, the CDR3 is TGTGCCAGCAGTTACTCGAGCCTAGGGGCATACGAGCAGTACTTC. It is translated as CASSYSSLGAYEQYF.

The chain recombines TRBV4-3 with TRBJ1-5; D ambiguous. The CDR3 consists of 16 residues. Germline V gene data show CDR1 as LGHNA and CDR2 as YSLEER. Trimming removed 0 bases from V and 0 bases from J, with 9 bases in between. The CDR3 DNA follows: TGCGCCAGCAGCCAAGATTGGACGGTTAGCAATCAGCCCCAGCATTTT. Translating it yields CASSQDWTVSNQPQHF.

This chain connects TRBV28 to TRBJ2-3; D uncertain. Trimming cost V 6 bases and J 4 bases, with 11 bases left between them. CDR3 length: 13 residues. Per germline, CDR1 MDHEN and CDR2 SYDVKM. The DNA for the CDR3 is TGTGCCAGCAGCCCTCAACTTCCAGATACGCAGTATTTT. Encoded protein: CASSPQLPDTQYF.

The chain carries TRBV24-1 and TRBJ2-1, with TRBD1 as a possible D gene (5 bases). There are 14 residues in the CDR3. Between the trimmed V and J ends, which lost 4 bases and 7 bases, there was a span of 13 bases. Germline V gene sequence: CDR1 KGHDR, CDR2 SFDVKD. The CDR3 DNA sequence: TGTGCCACCAGTGAGGGTTTGGGGCCTAATGAGCAGTTCTTC. Its translation: CATSEGLGPNEQFF.

In this sample, this clonotype turned up many times. This chain links TRBV11-2 with TRBJ2-7, with D maybe TRBD1 (8 bases). The CDR3 contains 16 residues. Per the germline V gene, CDR1 is SGHAT and CDR2 is FQNNGV. V shed 4 bases and J shed 3 bases, with 19 bases lying between them. The CDR3 region has the DNA TGTGCCAGCAGCTATACAGGGGGGGGGCTTTACTACGAGCAGTACTTC. It translates to CASSYTGGGLYYEQYF.

This clonotype was counted many times. The chain recombines TRBV6-4 with TRBJ2-7, with 9 bases lining up with TRBD1. Germline CDR1 and CDR2: MRHNA and SNTAGT. The CDR3 runs to 16 residues. The trim removed 5 bases at V and 3 bases at J, leaving 11 bases unmatched. DNA of the CDR3: TGTGCCAGCAGTTTAGAATCCGGGACAGGGATCTACGAGCAGTACTTC. Protein sequence: CASSLESGTGIYEQYF.

The genes are TRBV18 and TRBJ1-1; D is possibly TRBD1 (6 bases). The CDR3 length is 14 residues. Germline V gene data show CDR1 as KGHSH and CDR2 as LQKENI. V was clipped by 2 bases and J by 5 bases, with 12 bases between them. The CDR3 region is CASSPRQVGTEAFF. DNA for the CDR3: TGTGCCAGCTCACCAAGACAGGTGGGGACTGAAGCTTTCTTT.

Ten or more counts support this clonotype. This chain uses TRBV5-1 with TRBJ1-1, with 8 bases aligning to TRBD1. The CDR3 has 14 amino acids. CDR1 is SGHRS and CDR2 is YFSETQ in the germline V gene. The ends lost 5 bases at V and 1 base at J; junction bases unmatched: 4. CDR3 protein: CASRPGQGNTEAFF. As DNA, the CDR3 is TGCGCCAGCAGACCAGGACAGGGGAACACTGAAGCTTTCTTT.

V gene TRBV5-1 combines with J gene TRBJ2-3; 9 bases align to TRBD1. V shed 0 bases and J 5 bases; nucleotides not matched to a gene: 10. CDR1 is SGHRS and CDR2 is YFSETQ in the germline V gene. This CDR3 contains 17 residues. CDR3 amino acids: CASSLGGETGGQDTQYF. CDR3 in DNA: TGCGCCAGCAGCTTGGGGGGGGAGACAGGGGGACAAGATACGCAGTATTTT.

Worth noting for this clonotype: A far larger clone is just one base off, so this is likely a read error. V and J are TRBV28 and TRBJ1-5; D gene unclear. The end of the DNA fits TRBJ2-3 better, so the J call may be wrong. The germline CDR1 and CDR2 sequences are MDHEN and SYDVKM. The CDR3 totals 14 residues. The CDR3 DNA reads TGTGCCAGCAGTTTAGACGGTTACACAGATACGCAGTATTTT. Translation gives CASSLDGYTDTQYF.

This clonotype was seen at least ten times. The chain uses TRBV19 and TRBJ2-1; 14 bases line up with TRBD2. Germline V gene sequence: CDR1 LNHDA, CDR2 SQIVND (reference sequence). The CDR3 is 16 residues long. V lost 1 base and J lost 10; bases outside the gene matches: 6. The CDR3 coding sequence is TGTGCCAGTAGTATAGTGAGACTAGCGGGGGGGGGAGAGCAGTTCTTC. Protein sequence: CASSIVRLAGGGEQFF.

This clonotype occurred once. The chain is built from TRBV6-1 and TRBJ2-7; 9 positions agree with TRBD1. The trim removed 5 bases at V and 0 bases at J, leaving 8 bases unmatched. Germline CDR1 is MNHNS and CDR2 is SASEGT. This CDR3 comprises 16 residues. Here the CDR3 DNA reads TGTGCCAGCAGTAAATCCGGGACAGGGAGCTCCTACGAGCAGTACTTC. This gives the protein CASSKSGTGSSYEQYF.

The chain has TRBV7-2 and TRBJ2-7; D might be TRBD1 or TRBD2, each matching 6 bases. The CDR3 runs 19 residues. With 4 bases removed from V and 1 base from J, the gap between germline ends came to 26 bases. The germline CDR1 and CDR2 sequences are SGHTA and FQGNSA. CDR3 loop: CASSSFPGQPLAESYEQYF. The CDR3 DNA reads TGTGCCAGCAGCTCCTTCCCGGGACAACCTTTAGCGGAGTCCTACGAGCAGTACTTC.

This clonotype has a count of ten or more. The gene calls are TRBV19 and TRBJ2-7; D may be TRBD2 (5 bases). Per the germline V gene, CDR1 is LNHDA and CDR2 is SQIVND (reference sequence). CDR3 length: 15 amino acids. V was shortened by 5 bases and J by 0 bases, with 14 bases between the two germline ends. The CDR3 nucleotides read TGTGCCAGTAGTCGACCCAGCGGAGACTCCTACGAGCAGTACTTC. Amino acid sequence: CASSRPSGDSYEQYF. The full variable domain, rest sourced from reference TRBV19 and TRBJ2-7, is DGGITQSPKYLFRKEGQNVTLSCEQNLNHDAMYWYRQDPGQGLRLIYYSQIVNDFQKGDIAEGYSVSREKKESFPLTVTSAQKNPTAFYLCASSRPSGDSYEQYFGPGTRLTVT.

The table lists this clonotype with many counts. This rearrangement joins TRBV4-1 to TRBJ2-7; D assignment may be TRBD1 or TRBD2 (5 bases each). The germline gives CDR1 MGHRA, CDR2 YSYEKL. The germline V and J ends were trimmed by 0 bases and 6 bases, with 12 bases remaining between them. There are 14 residues in the CDR3. The CDR3 DNA reads TGCGCCAGCAGCCAAGAAGGTAGAGGGGCCGAGCAGTACTTC. It is translated as CASSQEGRGAEQYF.

This clonotype has ten or more counts. V is TRBV6-2 or TRBV6-3 and J is TRBJ1-1, with TRBD1 identical over 8 bases. Germline-derived CDR1 and CDR2 are MNHEY and SVGEGT. This CDR3 comprises 13 residues. With 10 bases clipped from V and 1 base from J, the junction kept 5 bases outside the gene matches. Here the CDR3 reads CATSDRENTEAFF. CDR3 DNA: TGTGCCACTTCGGACAGGGAGAACACTGAAGCTTTCTTT.

The chain combines TRBV28 with TRBJ2-3; D possibly matches TRBD1 or TRBD2 (7 bases each). From germline, CDR1 is MDHEN and CDR2 SYDVKM. V dropped 6 bases and J dropped 4 bases, with 14 bases sitting between them. This CDR3 is built from 14 residues. DNA of the CDR3: TGTGCCAGCAGACCACAGGGGAGGGCAGATACGCAGTATTTT. It encodes CASRPQGRADTQYF.

This clonotype was counted ten times or more. The rearrangement joins TRBV28 to TRBJ1-2; weak D call: TRBD1 (5 bases). Germline V CDR1 and CDR2: MDHEN, SYDVKM. Trimming took 7 bases from V and 4 from J, leaving 19 bases between them. This CDR3 spans 15 amino acids. For the CDR3, the DNA is TGTGCCAGCAAACCCAACCTTGGGGCTGCCTATGGCTACACCTTC. Translated, it gives CASKPNLGAAYGYTF.

V is TRBV5-6 and J is TRBJ2-5, with D tentatively TRBD1 or TRBD2 (5 bases each). Germline V gene lookup returns CDR1 SGHDT and CDR2 YYEEEE. The germline V and J ends were trimmed by 4 bases and 5 bases, with 15 bases remaining between them. The CDR3 sequence is 14 residues long. In DNA, the CDR3 is TGTGCCAGCAGCCGGACGGACGGGACGGAGACCCAGTACTTC. Amino acid sequence: CASSRTDGTETQYF.

The chain has TRBV10-1 and TRBJ2-7; the D is unclear. Trimming removed 3 bases from V and 6 bases from J, with 12 bases in between. The CDR3 is 13 amino acids. CDR1 and CDR2 (germline): WNHNN, SYGVQD (reference sequence). In DNA, the CDR3 is TGCGCCAGCAGTGAAAAAAGGGTTTCCGAGCAGTACTTC. Translation: CASSEKRVSEQYF.

This clonotype was counted at least ten times. V usage is TRBV9 and J usage is TRBJ2-2, with D perhaps TRBD2 (5 bases). Trimming removed 3 bases at V and 1 base at J, with 16 bases between. The CDR3 covers 17 residues. Germline-derived CDR1 and CDR2 are SGDLS and YYNGEE. CDR3 sequence (DNA): TGTGCCAGCAGCGGTGGACTGTGGATTAGGAACACCGGGGAGCTGTTTTTT. Protein sequence: CASSGGLWIRNTGELFF. Full variable domain (outside the CDR3, taken from reference TRBV9 and TRBJ2-2): DSGVTQTPKHLITATGQRVTLRCSPRSGDLSVYWYQQSLDQGLQFLIQYYNGEERAKGNILERFSAQQFPDLHSELNLSSLELGDSALYFCASSGGLWIRNTGELFFGEGSRLTVL.

The table lists this clonotype with many counts. This chain connects TRBV5-5 to TRBJ1-2, with D uncertain. This CDR3 spans 13 amino acids. The ends were cut back, 1 base at V and 1 base at J, with 5 bases in the middle. Germline-derived CDR1 and CDR2 are SGHKS and YYEKEE (reference sequence). The chain's CDR3 is CASSLQDNYGYTF. Written as DNA, the CDR3 is TGTGCCAGCAGCTTGCAGGATAACTATGGCTACACCTTC.

This rearrangement joins TRBV5-1 to TRBJ2-1; D gene uncertain. CDR3 length: 14 residues. V gave up 5 bases and J gave up 6 bases, with 15 bases separating them. Looked up from germline, CDR1 is SGHRS and CDR2 is YFSETQ. CDR3 region: CASSQTFGGNEQFF. CDR3 sequence (DNA): TGCGCCAGCAGTCAGACCTTCGGCGGCAATGAGCAGTTCTTC.

The chain links TRBV7-2 to TRBJ2-1; 11 nucleotides align to TRBD1. V trimming: 1 base; J trimming: 9 bases; junction bases outside the gene matches: 5. From germline, CDR1 is SGHTA and CDR2 FQGNSA. CDR3 length equals 15 residues. The CDR3 spells CASSLGRTGGSEQFF. CDR3 sequence (DNA): TGTGCCAGCAGCTTAGGGAGGACAGGGGGCTCTGAGCAGTTCTTC.

This clonotype has only a few counts. This chain uses TRBV29-1 with TRBJ1-1; D remains ambiguous. Germline loops: CDR1 SQVTM, CDR2 ANQGSEA. This CDR3 contains 13 residues. Trimming left V 1 base short and J 3 bases short, with 9 bases between. The CDR3: CSVEVGGDTEAFF. As DNA, the CDR3 is TGCAGCGTTGAAGTCGGCGGGGACACTGAAGCTTTCTTT. Full variable domain (outside the CDR3, taken from reference TRBV29-1 and TRBJ1-1): SAVISQKPSRDICQRGTSLTIQCQVDSQVTMMFWYRQQPGQSLTLIATANQGSEATYESGFVIDKFPISRPNLTFSTLTVSNMSPEDSSIYLCSVEVGGDTEAFFGQGTRLTVV.

This clonotype has ten or more counts. The V call is TRBV5-8, the J call TRBJ2-1; 8 bases fit TRBD2. CDR3 size: 14 residues. V was pared by 0 bases and J by 6 bases, with 2 bases of the junction left unmatched. CDR1 SGHTS and CDR2 YDEGEE come from the germline V gene. Here the CDR3 DNA reads TGTGCCAGCAGCTTGGCGGGAGGGTCCAATGAGCAGTTCTTC. Its protein product is CASSLAGGSNEQFF.

This rearrangement joins TRBV12-3 or TRBV12-4 to TRBJ1-5; no firm D call. CDR3 length: 15 amino acids. Trimming stripped 5 bases from V and 4 bases from J, with 15 bases between. Here the CDR3 DNA reads TGTGCCAGCAGTCCGGAACCCAGGAGGAATCAGCCCCAGCATTTT. It is translated as CASSPEPRRNQPQHF.

The chain recombines TRBV5-1 with TRBJ2-6; 7 bases map to TRBD2. With 4 bases clipped from V and 2 bases from J, the junction kept 6 bases outside the gene matches. The germline V gene has CDR1 SGHRS and CDR2 YFSETQ. This CDR3 region has 16 residues. CDR3 coding DNA: TGCGCCAGCAGCCCGACGGGGGGAACTGGGGCCAACGTCCTGACTTTC. It specifies CASSPTGGTGANVLTF.